The rows below give T cell receptor beta chains drawn from one sample of a study of radiotherapy plus CTLA-4 blockade in lung cancer. The protocol was immunoSEQ multiplex PCR, while the TCRdb copy is restricted to in-frame clones and leaves out a portion. The top ten clones hold around a quarter of a sample with about 49,000 clones, approximately 81% of them seen once. The material sequenced was peripheral blood, taken from a patient treated with radiotherapy plus ipilimumab. The origin of the receptors is a human donor with non-small cell lung cancer whose response to radiotherapy plus ipilimumab could not be evaluated. CDR3s include the opening cysteine and the closing phenylalanine or tryptophan. D genes are given only for firm matches. Clone size is stated in some rows and not others, as once, few, many or a class when expanded.

TRBD1 NA TRBJ1-4 TRBV4-2 CASSQDGGQGFEKLFF TGTGCCAGCAGCCAAGATGGCGGACAGGGTTTTGAAAAACTGTTTTTT
NA NA TRBJ1-5 TRBV19 CASSITGFNQPQHF TGTGCCAGTAGTATAACCGGGTTCAATCAGCCCCAGCATTTT
TRBD1 NA TRBJ1-1 TRBV28 CASSQYRGQGTEAFF TGTGCCAGCAGCCAATACAGGGGGCAGGGCACTGAAGCTTTCTTT
TRBD2 NA TRBJ2-1 TRBV4-1 CASSQPLAGYNEQFF TGCGCCAGCAGCCAACCCCTAGCGGGTTACAATGAGCAGTTCTTC
TRBD1 NA TRBJ2-7 TRBV29-1 CSVTGTGNREQYF TGCAGCGTGACCGGGACAGGGAACCGCGAGCAGTACTTC
NA NA TRBJ1-3 TRBV9 CASSAGVGNTIYF TGTGCCAGCAGCGCAGGGGTTGGAAACACCATATATTTT
NA once TRBJ1-1 TRBV21-1 CASTTGEFMNTEAFF TGTGCCAGCACCACCGGGGAGTTTATGAACACTGAAGCTTTCTTT
NA NA TRBJ2-5 TRBV4-2 CASSQDGALGQETQYF TGTGCCAGCAGCCAAGATGGGGCTTTGGGACAAGAGACCCAGTACTTC
TRBD1 NA TRBJ1-2 TRBV15 CATSRGPWRTGRDGYTF TGTGCCACCAGCAGAGGCCCCTGGCGGACAGGGCGGGACGGCTACACCTTC
TRBD2 few TRBJ2-2 TRBV9 CASSVGGRGNTGELFF TGTGCCAGCAGCGTAGGCGGGAGGGGCAACACCGGGGAGCTGTTTTTT
NA NA TRBJ2-3 TRBV6-5 CASSYAGTPNTDTQYF TGTGCCAGCAGTTACGCCGGGACTCCGAACACAGATACGCAGTATTTT
TRBD2 NA TRBJ2-1 TRBV7-9 CASSYSGFSYNEQFF TGTGCCAGCAGCTATAGCGGGTTCTCCTACAATGAGCAGTTCTTC
NA NA TRBJ1-3 TRBV7-9 CASSGWDNSGNTIYF TGTGCCAGCAGCGGATGGGACAACTCTGGAAACACCATATATTTT
NA NA TRBJ2-7 TRBV5-1 CASSFTVSYEQYF TGCGCCAGCAGCTTTACAGTCTCCTACGAGCAGTACTTC
NA NA TRBJ1-5 TRBV28 CASSPPQVASDQPQHF TGTGCCAGCAGTCCCCCACAGGTCGCGTCGGATCAGCCCCAGCATTTT